This T cell receptor beta chain was captured by sequencing in a study of shared clonotypes between healthy human individuals (dated by TCRdb to the early 2020s). The study in broad terms: The cohort included a few men and a couple of women between 18 and 49 years of age. For each donor, three plates each were used for CD4 naive and CD4 memory, two plates were used for CD8 naive, and one plate was used for CD8 memory. Blood TCR repertoires of a handful of healthy adults were deeply sequenced to estimate repertoire size and the extent of clonotype sharing between individuals. To increase sequencing depth and limit assay-specific biases, TCR repertoire library preparation and sequencing were carried out by different laboratories using diverse techniques. Between about 0.8 and 9.5 billion PBMCs per donor were obtained by leukapheresis. What the work shows at the level of the full study, not this receptor alone: When a handful of donors were compared, the shared fraction of clonotypes was about 5% for naive CD4, about 4% for naive CD8, roughly 2.5% for memory CD4, and less than 0.45% for memory CD8. Pairwise subsampling led to the expectation that sequencing depth would affect the degree of clonotype sharing among donors. Sampling was restricted to blood, and TCR repertoires in tissues likely differ from the TCR repertoires found in blood. Compared with non-shared clonotypes, the clonotypes found in all four sorted-subset donors had higher generation probabilities. Rarefaction of sorted-subset datasets indicated incomplete sequencing despite the large sequencing depth. Because the study included a small number of donors, the genetic and exposure-history diversity represented was limited. Estimated clonotype richness was generally larger for naive than for memory subsets.

A few counts support this clone. Its antigen is unknown. No much larger clone is present one base from it, and per-base qualities are unavailable. The donors were healthy, HIV-negative adults with no recently reported acute infections or vaccinations. Every donor was a Caucasian adult residing in Nashville, Tennessee, USA. CD4+ T cells were enriched by magnetic negative selection; naive cells were then positively selected on CD45RA, and the negative fraction formed the memory subset. After blood collection by leukapheresis, PBMCs were isolated using Ficoll-Histopaque density gradient centrifugation and then cryopreserved in the vapor phase of liquid nitrogen. Analytical flow cytometry was used to check the purity and quantity of each magnetically sorted T cell population. Genomic DNA was isolated from every sorted fraction and measured by UV absorbance on a Nanodrop 2000c. CDR1 and CDR2 were assigned from the germline V gene as SGHNT and YENEEA. V loses 2 bases, J loses 0 bases, and the germline ends lie 8 bases apart. From the cysteine through the phenylalanine, the CDR3 covers 15 amino acids. The CDR3 DNA has 45 bases and is translated from base 1.

Using the deep immunoSEQ assay, multiplex PCR amplified TCR CDR3 regions from genomic DNA. Extracted genomic DNA from each cell subset was distributed evenly across all wells of several immunoSEQ 96-well plates, and each plate was treated as a replicate. For sorted subsets, about 0.2 ug genomic DNA, equal to about 30,000 T cell genomes, was loaded into each replicate PCR. Purified libraries were quantified with a Qubit 3.0 fluorometer, sized on a Bioanalyzer 2100, and re-quantified with the KAPA Library Quantification kit. Each immunoSEQ 96-well plate was sequenced on its own single-read 150-cycle Illumina NextSeq 550 flow cell. The study's own analysis went as follows. The immunoSEQ output contained only junctional sequences without quality scores, so filtering could not match that applied to full-length reads. To assign V/J genes and CDR3, sequences were annotated using PyIR, a Python wrapper for IgBLAST v1.9, with IMGT germline references. Reads with weak V/J assignments (E-value above 1e-6), missing CDR3, stop codons, out-of-frame junctions, or ambiguous translated residues were removed. V3J clonotypes were defined by identical inferred V gene, J gene, and CDR3 amino acid sequence. To compute the percentage overlap between repertoires, the number of shared unique clonotypes was divided by the size of the smaller repertoire. RTK rarefaction, the Chao1 estimator, and Recon v2.1 estimates of unobserved clonotypes were used to assess repertoire richness. Generation probabilities were computed with OLGA for all TCRbeta clonotypes obtained by the gDNA method from a few donors. The table comes from immuneACCESS by way of TCRdb, which keeps in-frame sequences with V and J called. Part of the clones is missing from these tables; in studies checked, under half for an unresolved V gene and the rest for unknown reasons. V, J and clone size derive from that table, while D and trimming were established from the DNA sequence. In this sample the table shows around 1,000,000 clones, about 80% of which occur a single time. 0.85% to 1% of the sample comes from the top ten.

The sample was memory CD4+ T cells from PBMCs. In light of the paper, this sample's cell subset or site label describes: CD45RA-negative fraction. The V and J genes are TRBV11-3 and TRBJ2-1; TRBD1 might be the D gene, on 6 matching bases. The receptor was isolated from a man aged 18 to 30 in good health. Some clones in this sample may be carry-over from other donors' samples. The CDR3 region reads CASSLRGGSYNEQFF. Here is the DNA: TGTGCCAGCAGCTTAAGAGGGGGCTCCTACAATGAGCAGTTCTTC.